This T cell receptor beta chain was profiled in a study of blood T cells in healthy people across ages (dated by TCRdb to about 2015). About the investigation overall: In model experiments, template switching captured roughly one uniquely barcoded TCR beta cDNA molecule for every two T cells. Using deep sequencing normalized with unique cDNA molecular identifiers, the study measured how TCR beta repertoire diversity changes with age. Donors were grouped into four age groups: young (average 16 years), middle-aged (39), aged (around 60) and long-lived (about 90). To avoid experimental bias, donors of different ages were distributed randomly across sequencing lanes. The study analyzed two additional independent replicas of 1 million unique cDNA reads from the same blood draw for two donors, one aged 18 to 30 and one aged 80 or older.

The germline V gene yields MNHNS for CDR1 and SASEGT for CDR2. From the cysteine through the phenylalanine, the CDR3 covers 14 amino acids. The retained sequence is limited to the CDR3, 42 bases, with the frame set at the first base. Unmatched junction bases come to 8, with V trimmed by 7 bases and J by 4 bases. Broader findings and caveats from the paper: Since profiling was done on bulk unsorted PBMCs, naive and antigen-experienced compartments could not be conclusively compared. Observed TCR beta diversity per million T cells fell roughly linearly with age, and a significant reduction was already apparent by age roughly 41. The percentage of naive T cells measured by flow cytometry correlated strongly with observed TCR beta diversity. Total diversity estimates from one million sequenced T cells were considered lower bounds and underestimates. Compared with the aged group, the long-lived group had more naive CD4+ T cells, fewer expanded clones and increased TCR diversity, a pattern suggesting age selection. Donor CMV infection status was unknown, potentially confounding age-related changes in expanded clonotypes.

The donors were roughly 39 Caucasian individuals from Russia, aged 6 to 90 years, who were systemically healthy. Each donor gave approximately 9.3 milliliters of peripheral blood, collected into EDTA-treated Vacutainer tubes. Ficoll-Paque density-gradient centrifugation was used to isolate PBMCs, with at least 6.5 million per sample. Total RNA was extracted from PBMCs with Trizol reagent, with at least 6 micrograms obtained per sample. Naive CD45RAhigh/CD27high T cell percentages were measured by flow cytometry on a PBMC aliquot from every donor. Note on this clonotype: Its cognate antigen has yet to be identified. No much larger clonotype is one base removed from it; base qualities were not supplied.

Receptor libraries were prepared by 5' RACE. A second PCR of about 6 to 11 cycles was performed with a sample-barcoded 5' primer and a J-beta primer mix. A unique molecular identifier was introduced onto each TCR beta cDNA molecule by a template-switch 5' adaptor carrying 12 random nucleotides. Each sample yielded at least 3 million CDR3-containing paired-end reads. First-strand cDNA was synthesized from all RNA with the Mint cDNA synthesis kit, primed by a TRBC-specific oligonucleotide. Following uracil-DNA glycosylase treatment, all cDNA underwent a first 18-cycle PCR with the universal primers M1SS and BC2_uni_R. The paper's processing steps were these. For normalization, 1 million high-quality reads were randomly selected from each sample, with every read carrying a distinct molecular identifier. Reads with shared molecular identifiers were discarded instead of being binned into consensus sequences. MiTCR, with a Q25 quality threshold and the strictest error-elimination algorithm, was used for CDR3 identification, clonotype clustering and error correction. A nonparametric unseen species model using Euler transformation provided a lower-bound estimate of total TCR beta diversity. TCRdb took the public reads, trimmed them with fastp at Q25, ran MiXCR for clone calling and kept in-frame beta chains. For every CDR3 protein sequence, its rows merge into one entry that carries the most common genes and DNA. TCRdb's processing, not the authors', yielded these V and J calls. The sample table shows fewer than 2,000,000 distinct CDR3 sequences, and approximately 40% are seen once. More than 20% of the sample is in the top ten clones.

The rearrangement combines TRBV6-1 with TRBJ2-5; a stretch of 8 junction bases matches TRBD2. The receptor comes from a human donor in good health. Sequencing was carried out using blood. The DNA sequence is TGTGCCAGCATTCGTTTCGCGGGGGGAGAGACCCAGTACTTC. Its translation is CASIRFAGGETQYF.